This is a list of T cell receptor beta chains from one sample in a study of PD-L1 blockade in urothelial cancer. The data were produced by immunoSEQ multiplex PCR, yet TCRdb's version contains in-frame clones alone and is incomplete. The table records roughly 130,000 clones, around 84% of them present only once. The input for sequencing was PBMCs, taken around atezolizumab (anti-PD-L1) treatment. These receptors were collected from a man aged 45-65 years with urothelial cancer. Both conserved end residues are part of each CDR3. A D gene is named only where the DNA matches it firmly. The size entry is marked missing in some rows and otherwise reads once, few, many or a size class.

j_gene	abundance	d_gene	v_gene	CDR3nt	CDR3aa
TRBJ2-2	few	TRBD1	TRBV2	TGTGCCAGCAGTGAAAGGGGGCGGTCCGGGGAGCTGTTTTTT	CASSERGRSGELFF
TRBJ2-1	NA	NA	TRBV6-4	TGTGCCAGCAGTCAGGACTTAAGCTCCTACAATGAGCAGTTCTTC	CASSQDLSSYNEQFF
TRBJ1-6	few	NA	TRBV2	TGTGCCAGCAGTGAAGCGCGTCAATCCCTAGGTTCACCCCTCCACTTT	CASSEARQSLGSPLHF
TRBJ1-3	NA	NA	TRBV29-1	TGCAGCGTTGATCAGGGAAGAAACACCATATATTTT	CSVDQGRNTIYF
TRBJ2-1	few	TRBD2	TRBV7-9	TGTGCCAGCAGCTCCCAACTAGCGGGAGGGCTGGTTGAGCAGTTCTTC	CASSSQLAGGLVEQFF
TRBJ2-7	NA	NA	TRBV5-4	TGTGCCAGCAGCTTGGGCGGGACAGACCCCTACGAGCAGTACTTC	CASSLGGTDPYEQYF
TRBJ1-4	NA	NA	TRBV6-1	TGTGCCAGCGGGCCCAGGGTGGGTGAAAAACTGTTTTTT	CASGPRVGEKLFF
TRBJ2-1	NA	TRBD1	TRBV27	TGTGCCAGCAGTCCGATAAGGGGACAGGGCTTGAATGAGCAGTTCTTC	CASSPIRGQGLNEQFF
TRBJ2-5	NA	TRBD2	TRBV7-2	TGTGCCAGCAGCTTAGGACTAGCGGGGAGAGAGACCCAGTACTTC	CASSLGLAGRETQYF
TRBJ1-1	NA	NA	TRBV18	TGTGCCAGCTCACCAAGGGTGGCAGGGCAAGGCACTGAAGCTTTCTTT	CASSPRVAGQGTEAFF
TRBJ2-7	NA	TRBD1	TRBV5-1	TGCGCCAGCAGCTGGACAGGGGCGGGAGAGCAGTACTTC	CASSWTGAGEQYF
TRBJ2-7	NA	NA	TRBV18	TGTGCCAGCTCACCGAACACAGATAACTACGAGCAGTACTTC	CASSPNTDNYEQYF
TRBJ2-4	once	NA	TRBV7-9	TGTGCCAGCAGCTTAGTAACAGGGCTGGCCAAAAACATTCAGTACTTC	CASSLVTGLAKNIQYF
TRBJ1-1	NA	TRBD1	TRBV11-2	TGTGCCAGCAGCCTACGACAGGGGGGCGTCTTCGTAGCTTTCTTT	CASSLRQGGVFVAFF
TRBJ2-5	once	TRBD2	TRBV4-2	TGTGCCAGCAGCCAAGATGGAGTAGCGGGAGGCCAAGAGACCCAGTACTTC	CASSQDGVAGGQETQYF
TRBJ2-7	NA	TRBD1	TRBV6-1	TGTGCCAGCAGTGATGTAGGGACAGGGGCCTACGAGCAGTACTTC	CASSDVGTGAYEQYF
TRBJ2-6	NA	NA	TRBV5-1	TGCGCCAGCAGCTTGCGGCAGGCTGGGGCCAACGTCCTGACTTTC	CASSLRQAGANVLTF